This record looks at one TCR beta chain sequence and its context. The sample originates from a study of control samples from healthy donors and cancer patients. Method: immunoSEQ multiplex PCR; TCRdb's copy keeps in-frame clones and lacks some. The table has 100,000 to 130,000 clones, around four fifths seen once. Sequencing was performed on blood. The receptor was isolated from a young man in good health.

CDR3 region: CASSPRESFSNYGYTF. In DNA, the CDR3 is TGTGCCAGCTCACCACGGGAGTCTTTCTCTAACTATGGCTACACCTTC. V gene TRBV18 combines with J gene TRBJ1-2, with no clear D. Looked up from germline, CDR1 is KGHSH and CDR2 is LQKENI. The CDR3 extends over 16 amino acids. V was trimmed by 1 base and J by 0 bases, leaving 12 bases between them.